This T cell receptor (beta chain) came from a study of T-cell memory formation after mild COVID-19 (dated by TCRdb to 2020 to 2023). Broadly, across the study: TCR sequence clusters from the two donors were found to be largely donor specific. In a couple of donors, T-cell clones that expanded and contracted after mild COVID-19 were tracked by sequencing TCRalpha and TCRbeta repertoires over time. The cohort was made up of two young adult volunteers, one female and one male, who were previously healthy.

Points the paper makes about the study in general: Clones that contracted from day 15 to 85 showed balanced CD4/CD8 phenotypes, whereas a second wave of clones that expanded from day 15 to 37 leaned towards CD4+. SARS-CoV-2 specificity was not confirmed for the second-wave clones peaking on day 37. Some responding clones were detected in pre-infection memory, which suggested that pre-existing cross-reactive memory T cells had joined the SARS-CoV-2 response. Contracting CD4+ clones were located mainly in the CM and EM memory subsets, whereas CD8+ clones were found to be enriched in EMRA. Only a couple of mild cases were covered by the study, and larger cohorts that include severe cases with pre-infection samples were considered necessary.

V is pared back by 5 bases and J by 3 bases, with 10 bases lying between the germline termini. The germline V gene (reference sequence) sets CDR1 to SEHNR and CDR2 to FQNEAQ. Counted from cysteine to phenylalanine, this CDR3 has 13 amino acids. The CDR3 DNA has 39 bases and is translated from base 1. Only a few counts were recorded for this clonotype. No antigen is known for it. There are no base qualities to consult, and no much larger clone falls within one base. The instrument given in TCRdb is Illumina NovaSeq 6000. TCRalpha and TCRbeta cDNA libraries were constructed by 5'RACE with constant-segment primers, with sample barcodes and unique molecular identifiers being introduced. Trizol reagent was used to extract RNA from every sample. Libraries were amplified in two PCR steps, with a second sample barcode and Illumina TruSeq adapters added in the second step. Sequencing of the libraries was done on an Illumina NovaSeq, producing 2 x 150 bp paired-end reads. On the study's bioinformatics: Demultiplexing of reads and collapsing into UMI-guided consensus sequences were performed with migec v1.2.7. Using mixcr v2.1.11, the UMI consensuses were aligned to TRA and TRB V and J templates and assembled into clonotypes. A clonotype was counted as expanded or contracted only if both edgeR and NoisET called the change significant, with noise models trained on biological replicates. For edgeR calls, the cutoffs were a false discovery rate-adjusted p below 0.01 and a log2 fold-change threshold of 1. As an exploratory analysis of dynamics, PCA with hierarchical clustering was applied to max-normalized trajectories of the 1000 most abundant clonotypes. Each responding clone was given a CD4 or CD8 phenotype based on the CD4+ and CD8+ repertoires, which had been sequenced separately. TCRdb handled the public reads itself, with Q25 trimming in fastp and clone calling in MiXCR, and kept productive beta chains. Identical CDR3 proteins give one entry, which carries the most common genes and DNA. TCRdb assigned the V and J calls; the authors' analysis was not used. The sample has about 90,000 distinct CDR3 sequences on record, 10% to 15% of them singletons. Of the sample, about 27% is held by the ten largest clones.

Ficoll-Paque density gradient centrifugation was used to isolate PBMCs. Sequenced material: PBMCs or a T cell subset sorted from them (not recorded which). Here the chain combines TRBV7-9 and TRBJ1-1, and possibly TRBD1, on 5 matching bases. The TCR sequence derives from an adult woman who had mild COVID-19 (a few samples of this study predate the infection). The sample titles of this study are shuffled in the database, so cell type and time point are left out; the donor was told from shared clones. In nucleotides, the sequence is TGTGCCAGCAGCCGGGACCTCGACACTGAAGCTTTCTTT. This sequence encodes CASSRDLDTEAFF.